This TCR beta chain was obtained from a study of cytomegalovirus exposure and HLA in healthy donors. Study details: The same platform was used for the 90 to 150 validation repertoires and the 650 to 800 first-cohort repertoires, a later analysis reported.

Study results and limitations: The authors enumerated over 150 TCR beta chains as linked to cytomegalovirus.

The sample holds one count of this clone. The antigen is unknown. Generated by immunoSEQ multiplex PCR, the TCRdb table keeps only in-frame clones and is missing some. The table records around 240,000 clones, nearly 90% of them present only once. The trim removed 1 base at V and 6 bases at J, leaving 2 bases unmatched. CDR1 is SGHDT and CDR2 is YYEEEE in the germline V gene. This CDR3 is built from 13 residues. The chain has TRBV5-6 and TRBJ2-7; TRBD2 matches 9 bases. The receptor comes from a woman younger than 35 in good health and CMV-seronegative. Specimen: PBMCs. CDR3 nucleotide sequence: TGTGCCAGCAGCTTGCAGCGGGGGGCCGAGCAGTACGTC. It specifies CASSLQRGAEQYV.